This record covers a single T cell receptor beta chain. Its antigen is unidentified. The sample originates from a study of T cell repertoires in cytomegalovirus infection. Turning to the study itself: It can be stated that public TCR beta signatures indicated CMV infection as well as a matching HLA type. Study findings and constraints: Dominating the ex vivo response were TCR beta clonotypes that were CMV-specific and HLA-C-restricted. Totalled public TCR beta family frequency picked out people who carried CMV plus the relevant HLA.

TCRdb re-called the reads with MiXCR, one entry per CDR3 protein. This sample carries around 350,000 distinct CDR3 sequences, over 15% of them seen once, and the ten largest clones take around 9.3%. V lost 6 bases, J lost 6 bases, and 9 bases stayed unmatched. CDR3 length: 15 residues. Germline CDR1 LGHDT, CDR2 YNNKEL (reference sequence). Sequenced input: PBMCs. The receptor's source is a human donor in good health (CMV status not recorded). Some clones in this sample may be carry-over from other donors' samples. This chain joins TRBV3-1 and TRBJ2-1; 9 bases agree with TRBD1. The CDR3: CASSPTGTGSNEQFF. CDR3 nucleotides: TGTGCCAGCAGTCCTACCGGGACAGGGAGCAATGAGCAGTTCTTC.